A single sample is the source of the 10 T cell receptor beta chains below, sequenced in a study of PD-1 blockade in classical Hodgkin lymphoma. Generated by immunoSEQ multiplex PCR, the TCRdb table keeps only in-frame clones and is missing some. The data hold 25,000 to 35,000 clones, with roughly 70% observed a single time. Exposure to brentuximab vedotin varied, and each patient had relapsed following autologous stem cell transplantation. The material sequenced was peripheral blood mononuclear cells (PBMCs), taken before the second cycle of nivolumab. Source of these receptors: a human donor with classical Hodgkin lymphoma.

The V gene is TRBV2, the J gene TRBJ1-2; no clear D gene. Germline CDR1 and CDR2: SNHLY and FYNNEI. CDR3 length: 15 residues. The V gene lost 11 bases and the J gene lost 6 bases, with 25 bases spanning the gap. CDR3 sequence (DNA): TGTGCCGTCCGTCCGGGCAATGGGGATTTCGATGGCTACACCTTC. Protein: CAVRPGNGDFDGYTF.

In this sample, this clone turned up a few times. The J gene is TRBJ1-2, the V gene TRBV2; the match to TRBD1 covers 7 bases. CDR1 and CDR2 from the germline V gene are SNHLY and FYNNEI. The junction had 5 bases not matched to a gene; V was cut back by 8 bases and J by 2 bases. The CDR3 is made up of 13 amino acids. In nucleotides, the CDR3 is TGTGCCAGCTGGGAAGGGGGCAACTATGGCTACACCTTC. Residues: CASWEGGNYGYTF. The full variable domain, completed using reference TRBV2 and TRBJ1-2, is EPEVTQTPSHQVTQMGQEVILRCVPISNHLYFYWYRQILGQKVEFLVSFYNNEISEKSEIFDDQFSVERPDGSNFTLKIRSTKLEDSAMYFCASWEGGNYGYTFGSGTRLTVV.

The chain uses TRBV6-5 and TRBJ1-2; the D gene is possibly TRBD1 (6 bases). The CDR3 has 15 amino acids. Germline CDR1 MNHEY, CDR2 SVGAGI. V was clipped by 2 bases and J by 4 bases, with 14 bases between them. CDR3 amino acids: CASSYRKTGTYGYTF. DNA for the CDR3: TGTGCCAGCAGTTACCGAAAGACAGGAACCTATGGCTACACCTTC.

This chain links TRBV28 with TRBJ1-6; unclear D gene. With 4 bases removed from V and 8 bases from J, the gap between germline ends came to 9 bases. CDR1 is MDHEN and CDR2 is SYDVKM in the germline V gene. The CDR3 totals 13 residues. The CDR3 reads CASSWGWDSPLHF. The CDR3 nucleotides are TGTGCCAGCAGTTGGGGTTGGGATTCACCCCTCCACTTT.

The gene calls are TRBV5-1 and TRBJ2-7, with D possibly matching TRBD1 (6 bases). The CDR3 is 13 amino acids. V lost 2 bases and J lost 5, with 11 bases in between. The germline V gene encodes CDR1 SGHRS and CDR2 YFSETQ. The DNA of the CDR3 is TGCGCCAGCAGCTTTGAAACAGGGCACGAGCAGTACGTC. The encoded protein is CASSFETGHEQYV.

V and J are TRBV30 and TRBJ2-1; D possibly corresponds to TRBD2 (5 bases). Trimming removed 2 bases at V and 6 bases at J, with 14 bases between. CDR1 GTSNPN and CDR2 SVGIG come from the germline V gene (reference sequence). CDR3 length: 14 residues. The CDR3, as DNA: TGTGCCTGGAGTCCAGCCGTTACTAGCAATGAGCAGTTCTTC. Translation gives CAWSPAVTSNEQFF.

This clone appeared a single time. The chain recombines TRBV28 with TRBJ2-1; D remains unclear. CDR3 size: 12 residues. CDR1 and CDR2 (germline): MDHEN, SYDVKM. The V end lost 2 bases, the J end lost 10 bases, and 9 bases lay between the germline ends. The CDR3 DNA follows: TGTGCCAGCAGTTTACACCCACGGGAGCAGTTCTTC. Translating it yields CASSLHPREQFF.

The chain recombines TRBV28 with TRBJ2-7, with 7 positions matching TRBD1. Germline CDR1 MDHEN, CDR2 SYDVKM. With 10 bases clipped from V and 2 bases from J, the junction kept 11 bases outside the gene matches. The CDR3 runs 14 residues. The CDR3 spells CATRTGLRAYEQYF. CDR3 in DNA: TGTGCCACTAGGACAGGCCTGAGGGCCTACGAGCAGTACTTC.

This chain uses TRBV7-3 with TRBJ2-7; D possibly corresponds to TRBD2 (5 bases). This CDR3 is built from 13 residues. The V end was cut by 5 bases, the J end by 6 bases, with 14 bases between. Germline lookup yields CDR1 SGHTA and CDR2 FQGTGA. CDR3 nucleotide sequence: TGTGCCAGCAGCCCTGAGGTAGGAGGCGAGCAGTACTTC. Translating it yields CASSPEVGGEQYF.

The chain couples TRBV27 to TRBJ1-4; possibly TRBD1 for D (6 bases). The length of the CDR3 is 15 residues. CDR1 and CDR2 from the germline V gene are MNHEY and SMNVEV (reference sequence). Trimming left V 2 bases short and J 5 bases short, with 12 bases between. The CDR3 DNA reads as TGTGCCAGCAGTTTAGCGGGGGCAGTAAATGAAAAACTGTTTTTT. Translating it yields CASSLAGAVNEKLFF.